This T cell receptor (beta chain) was documented in a study of shared T cell receptors in the human thymus. This clone was seen more than once but under ten times. The V gene lost 8 bases and the J gene lost 5 bases, with 18 bases spanning the gap. Germline loops: CDR1 SGHTA, CDR2 FQGNSA. This CDR3 has 14 residues. Profiled with immunoSEQ multiplex PCR; TCRdb holds only in-frame clones, not every one. There are some 700,000 clones in the sample; roughly 88% occur only once, and about 0.011% lies in the top ten. Separately, the same data were catalogued under a study of human thymus T cells. As that report states: Having surgery to correct congenital heart defects, healthy Finnish infants acted as the donors. The source of the thymus tissue was resections taken during corrective heart surgery. V and J gene usage appeared biased in thymic and blood repertoires. Reports from related research described highly overlapping thymic repertoires among unrelated individuals.

The sequencing sample was made of thymocytes. The sequence came from a girl younger than two with a congenital heart defect. V usage is TRBV7-2 and J usage is TRBJ1-1; weak D call: TRBD1 (6 bases). Written as DNA, the CDR3 is TGTGCCAGCTATCCGACAGGTTTGGGGACTGAAGCTTTCTTT. It encodes CASYPTGLGTEAFF.